This paragraph covers one TCR beta chain sequence. Sequencing of TCR beta covered CD8+ and CD4+ T cells obtained from blood. The authors negatively isolated CD8+ and CD4+ T cells and FACS-enriched TEMRA cells. Germline V gene data show CDR1 as SGHTA and CDR2 as FQGTGA. Between the trimmed V and J ends, which lost 2 bases and 6 bases, there was a span of 11 bases. There are 13 residues in the CDR3. These data belong to a study of CD8 T cells in Susac syndrome. The RNA, about 0.5 to 1 ug, was put through reverse transcription using random hexamers. Amplification of TCR beta CDR3 used immunoSEQ multiplex PCR across 54 Vbeta and 13 Jbeta. Each CDR3 protein gets one entry after TCRdb re-called the immunoSEQ multiplex PCR reads with MiXCR. This repertoire shows approximately 190,000 distinct CDR3 sequences, more than 90% found once; its top ten account for roughly 0.088%.

This chain uses TRBV7-3 with TRBJ2-7; D is uncertain. The sample taken for sequencing was CD4+ T cells from PBMCs. The source is a human donor with multiple sclerosis. This CDR3 is CASSLFVGREQYF. The CDR3 coding sequence is TGTGCCAGCAGCTTATTCGTGGGTCGCGAGCAGTACTTC.